The clone carrying this T cell receptor beta chain showed up just a few times. Its antigen remains unidentified. Other DNA sequences within the sample encode an identical CDR3. The data derive from a study of cytomegalovirus exposure and HLA in healthy donors. General study points: Analysis was performed later, and it showed HLA-associated TCR beta chains to be more clonally expanded than equally common others.

V shed 5 bases, J shed 0 bases, and the junction held 7 bases outside the gene matches. The V gene's germline CDR1 is SGHVS and CDR2 FNYEAQ. The CDR3 runs to 17 residues. It was with 60 Vbeta and 13 Jbeta primers that the PCR ran. TCRdb's table, derived via immunoSEQ multiplex PCR, lists solely in-frame clones and lacks some. The sample lists approximately 120,000 clones, 75% to 80% occurring once. The chain couples TRBV7-6 to TRBJ1-5; 10 nucleotides line up with TRBD1. The receptor's source is a man between 35 and 55 years old in good health and CMV-seronegative. The sequencing input was PBMCs. CDR3: CASSRDRGIYSNQPQHF. The CDR3 DNA sequence: TGTGCCAGCAGCCGGGACAGGGGAATCTATAGCAATCAGCCCCAGCATTTT.